This T cell receptor (beta chain) was identified during a study of shared clonotypes between healthy human individuals (dated by TCRdb to about 2020). About the investigation overall: A couple of women and a few men aged 18 to 49 years were included in the cohort. For each donor, CD4 naive and CD4 memory were each given three plates, CD8 naive was given two plates, and CD8 memory was given one plate. To estimate repertoire size and how much clonotype sharing occurs between individuals, the study deeply sequenced the blood TCR repertoires of about five healthy adults. Different laboratories and diverse techniques were used to prepare libraries and sequence TCR repertoires, to increase sequencing depth and limit assay-specific biases. Between about 0.94 and 10 billion PBMCs per donor were obtained by leukapheresis.

About this clone itself: No cognate antigen has been identified for it. No much larger clone is present one base from it, and per-base qualities are unavailable. Other DNA sequences within the sample encode an identical CDR3.

Overall study outcomes, separate from this receptor: Larger estimated clonotype richness was generally found for naive subsets than for memory subsets. Pairwise subsampling indicated that sequencing depth was expected to affect the degree of clonotype sharing among donors. Only blood was sampled, and tissue TCR repertoires likely differ from those in blood. The small number of donors limited the genetic and exposure-history diversity represented. Sharing across a few donors was observed for approximately 5% of naive CD4, under 4% of naive CD8, 2% to 2.5% of memory CD4, and around 0.42% of memory CD8 clonotypes. Compared with non-shared clonotypes, clonotypes shared by all four sorted-subset donors had higher generation probabilities. Incomplete sequencing was indicated by rarefaction of sorted-subset datasets, despite the large sequencing depth.

For the CD8 naive samples, CD45RO-negative cells were positively selected for CCR7, yielding a CD45RA+CCR7+ population from which TemRA cells were excluded. The donors were healthy, HIV-negative adults with no recently reported acute infections or vaccinations. Every donor was a Caucasian adult residing in Nashville, Tennessee, USA. Blood was obtained by leukapheresis, after which PBMCs were separated by Ficoll-Histopaque density gradient centrifugation and cryopreserved in liquid nitrogen vapor phase. Analytical flow cytometry was used to check the purity and quantity of every magnetically sorted T cell population. From each sorted fraction, genomic DNA was isolated and quantified by UV absorbance on a Nanodrop 2000c. Using the deep immunoSEQ assay, multiplex PCR amplified TCR CDR3 regions from genomic DNA. Extracted genomic DNA from each cell subset was distributed evenly across all wells of several immunoSEQ 96-well plates, and each plate was treated as a replicate. For sorted subsets, about 0.2 ug genomic DNA, equal to some 28,000 T cell genomes, was loaded into each replicate PCR. Purified libraries were measured with a Qubit 3.0 fluorometer, size-checked on a Bioanalyzer 2100, and measured again with the KAPA Library Quantification kit. A separate single-read 150-cycle Illumina NextSeq 550 flow cell was used to sequence each immunoSEQ 96-well plate. On the authors' methods: The immunoSEQ output contained only junctional sequences without quality scores, so filtering could not match that applied to full-length reads. To assign V/J genes and CDR3, sequences were annotated using PyIR, a Python wrapper for IgBLAST v1.9, with IMGT germline references. Any read was removed if the V/J assignment was weak (E-value above 1e-6), the CDR3 was missing, or the read contained stop codons, out-of-frame junctions, or ambiguous translated residues. V3J clonotypes were defined as sequences sharing an identical inferred V gene, J gene, and CDR3 amino acid sequence. Percentage overlap between repertoires was computed as shared unique clonotypes divided by the size of the smaller repertoire. Richness of each repertoire was evaluated using RTK rarefaction, the Chao1 estimator, and Recon v2.1 estimates of unobserved clonotypes. For all TCRbeta clonotypes obtained by the gDNA method from a handful of donors, generation probabilities were computed with OLGA. This is the immuneACCESS table as TCRdb keeps it, with only in-frame sequences that have V and J called. A part of the clones is gone; compared with another copy, unresolved V genes explain less than half, and the rest is unexplained. D and trimming were read from the DNA, whereas the V and J calls and clone size are those reported in that table. Across this sample there are roughly 590,000 clones, with about 95% seen only once. The ten top clones hold 0.095% to 0.12% of the sample.

A distance of 6 bases separates the germline ends of V and J, which lose 0 bases and 0 bases respectively. For CDR1 and CDR2, the germline V gene (reference sequence) lists MNHEY and SMNVEV. Measured from the cysteine to the phenylalanine, the CDR3 is 14 residues long. Of the read, only the CDR3 DNA is kept; its 42 bases are in frame from base 1. Sequencing was carried out using naive CD8+ T cells sorted from blood. The cell subset or site label on this specimen signifies: CD45RA+CCR7+. The sequence came from a woman in her 30s in good health. The chain couples TRBV27 to TRBJ2-7; 6 matching bases give a weak D call of TRBD2. CDR3 loop: CASSLSGSSYEQYF. The nucleotides are TGTGCCAGCAGTTTATCCGGGAGCTCCTACGAGCAGTACTTC.